This T cell receptor (beta chain) was sequenced during a study of T cells in Graves' hyperthyroidism and ophthalmopathy (dated by TCRdb to between 2017 and 2020). Turning to the overall study: Peripheral blood was collected at initial diagnosis, before any treatment. To identify TCR V-J signatures that set the groups apart, the researchers used a discovery cohort of more than 95 patients, made up of 43 with Graves' ophthalmopathy and approximately 57 with stable Graves' hyperthyroidism. Whether ophthalmopathy could be predicted prospectively was tested in an independent validation cohort made up of some 20 hyperthyroidism patients plus 17 patients who later progressed to ophthalmopathy. The approximately 98 discovery patients were randomly divided into training and test sets at a 7:3 ratio. In roughly six Graves' hyperthyroidism patients, the study also compared T-cell repertoires from thyroid tissue with T-cell repertoires from blood. After blood sampling, hyperthyroidism patients were treated with methimazole at a starting dose of 30 mg daily, and ophthalmopathy patients were treated with high-dose intravenous methylprednisolone. The paper reports TCR Vbeta CDR3 sequencing of fewer than 150 peripheral blood samples: fewer than 50 ophthalmopathy, under 85 hyperthyroidism and roughly 17 progressor patients. Summary of the overall study and its limitations: During validation, the model predicted progression to ophthalmopathy a median of about 6.5 months ahead of onset, with more than 60% sensitivity and about 75% specificity. A model built on a 13 V-J signature distinguished ophthalmopathy from stable hyperthyroidism, reaching roughly 88% sensitivity and 81.08% specificity in cross-validation and 80%/75% in testing. No statistical method was used to set the sample size in advance, and investigators knew the group allocation. Blood samples also contained most of the expanded thyroid clonotypes (frequency above 0.001), which suggests that blood repertoires may reflect thyroid immune responses.

Graves' hyperthyroidism was defined as stable when no progression to ophthalmopathy occurred over 18 months of follow-up. Hyperthyroidism patients were newly diagnosed, had a disease duration of under 2 months, and were aged 18 to 65 years. Any patient with an uncontrolled infection, another autoimmune disease, pregnancy or lactation was excluded. Diagnoses were established on the basis of clinical symptoms, serum thyroxine and TRAb, thyroid ultrasound, and orbital computed tomography. Ficoll-Paque density gradient centrifugation was used to isolate PBMCs from around 10 ml of fresh peripheral blood. Total RNA was extracted using Trizol reagent, and RNA quality was assessed on an Agilent 2100 Bioanalyzer. This clonotype came up many times. Its antigen remains unidentified. No base quality information exists; no much larger clone differs at one position. After removal of 5 bases from V and 5 bases from J, the junction retains 7 bases not matched to a gene. The cysteine opens and the phenylalanine closes a CDR3 of 14 amino acids. CDR3 DNA only is kept here, 42 bases in frame from base 1. According to the germline V gene, CDR1 reads MDHEN and CDR2 reads SYDVKM.

The TCR beta CDR3 regions were amplified from RNA transcripts. For the first round of RT-PCR on the TCR CDR3, the HTBI primer set was used together with the Qiagen OneStep RT-PCR kit. Libraries were constructed in a second round of multiplex PCR, after which size selection and purification were performed. Sequencing of the libraries was done on an Illumina HiSeq2000 using paired-end 100 bp reads. As for the original processing: SOAPnuke was used to process the raw data, throwing out any read that contained adapters or uncalled bases, had a mean Phred below 15, or lacked an exact constant-primer or identifier match. COPE v1.2.5 was used to merge the high-quality paired reads, and each unique nucleotide sequence was defined as a clonotype. MiTCR v1.1 was used to align the clonotypes against IMGT TRBV, TRBD and TRBJ reference segments. Only V-J combinations with frequency above 0.0001, covering 99.2% of repertoires, were analysed. The TCS score was defined as the ratio of F50 (clonal expansion) to E x V (chaos), calculated using BLOSUM62-based TCRdist between CDR3 peptides within each V-J. Welch's t-statistics and random forest reduced 450 to 600 V-J features to 10 to 15, which were used in a naive Bayes classifier (R e1071). TCRdb passed the public sequencing reads through fastp at Q25 and MiXCR, retaining productive beta sequences. Records with the same CDR3 protein are collapsed into one entry carrying the most frequent genes and DNA. TCRdb, rather than the study authors, made the V and J calls. The sample table shows about 400,000 distinct CDR3 sequences, and under 15% are seen once. Clones ranked in the top ten supply around a third of the sample.

Recombination linked TRBV28 to TRBJ2-5, with TRBD1 identical over 8 junction bases. This clonotype was obtained from a woman between 25 and 40 years old with Graves' hyperthyroidism. Sequenced: blood. The CDR3 reads as follows: CASSPPGGMETQYF. DNA sequence: TGTGCCAGCAGTCCCCCAGGGGGCATGGAGACCCAGTACTTC.